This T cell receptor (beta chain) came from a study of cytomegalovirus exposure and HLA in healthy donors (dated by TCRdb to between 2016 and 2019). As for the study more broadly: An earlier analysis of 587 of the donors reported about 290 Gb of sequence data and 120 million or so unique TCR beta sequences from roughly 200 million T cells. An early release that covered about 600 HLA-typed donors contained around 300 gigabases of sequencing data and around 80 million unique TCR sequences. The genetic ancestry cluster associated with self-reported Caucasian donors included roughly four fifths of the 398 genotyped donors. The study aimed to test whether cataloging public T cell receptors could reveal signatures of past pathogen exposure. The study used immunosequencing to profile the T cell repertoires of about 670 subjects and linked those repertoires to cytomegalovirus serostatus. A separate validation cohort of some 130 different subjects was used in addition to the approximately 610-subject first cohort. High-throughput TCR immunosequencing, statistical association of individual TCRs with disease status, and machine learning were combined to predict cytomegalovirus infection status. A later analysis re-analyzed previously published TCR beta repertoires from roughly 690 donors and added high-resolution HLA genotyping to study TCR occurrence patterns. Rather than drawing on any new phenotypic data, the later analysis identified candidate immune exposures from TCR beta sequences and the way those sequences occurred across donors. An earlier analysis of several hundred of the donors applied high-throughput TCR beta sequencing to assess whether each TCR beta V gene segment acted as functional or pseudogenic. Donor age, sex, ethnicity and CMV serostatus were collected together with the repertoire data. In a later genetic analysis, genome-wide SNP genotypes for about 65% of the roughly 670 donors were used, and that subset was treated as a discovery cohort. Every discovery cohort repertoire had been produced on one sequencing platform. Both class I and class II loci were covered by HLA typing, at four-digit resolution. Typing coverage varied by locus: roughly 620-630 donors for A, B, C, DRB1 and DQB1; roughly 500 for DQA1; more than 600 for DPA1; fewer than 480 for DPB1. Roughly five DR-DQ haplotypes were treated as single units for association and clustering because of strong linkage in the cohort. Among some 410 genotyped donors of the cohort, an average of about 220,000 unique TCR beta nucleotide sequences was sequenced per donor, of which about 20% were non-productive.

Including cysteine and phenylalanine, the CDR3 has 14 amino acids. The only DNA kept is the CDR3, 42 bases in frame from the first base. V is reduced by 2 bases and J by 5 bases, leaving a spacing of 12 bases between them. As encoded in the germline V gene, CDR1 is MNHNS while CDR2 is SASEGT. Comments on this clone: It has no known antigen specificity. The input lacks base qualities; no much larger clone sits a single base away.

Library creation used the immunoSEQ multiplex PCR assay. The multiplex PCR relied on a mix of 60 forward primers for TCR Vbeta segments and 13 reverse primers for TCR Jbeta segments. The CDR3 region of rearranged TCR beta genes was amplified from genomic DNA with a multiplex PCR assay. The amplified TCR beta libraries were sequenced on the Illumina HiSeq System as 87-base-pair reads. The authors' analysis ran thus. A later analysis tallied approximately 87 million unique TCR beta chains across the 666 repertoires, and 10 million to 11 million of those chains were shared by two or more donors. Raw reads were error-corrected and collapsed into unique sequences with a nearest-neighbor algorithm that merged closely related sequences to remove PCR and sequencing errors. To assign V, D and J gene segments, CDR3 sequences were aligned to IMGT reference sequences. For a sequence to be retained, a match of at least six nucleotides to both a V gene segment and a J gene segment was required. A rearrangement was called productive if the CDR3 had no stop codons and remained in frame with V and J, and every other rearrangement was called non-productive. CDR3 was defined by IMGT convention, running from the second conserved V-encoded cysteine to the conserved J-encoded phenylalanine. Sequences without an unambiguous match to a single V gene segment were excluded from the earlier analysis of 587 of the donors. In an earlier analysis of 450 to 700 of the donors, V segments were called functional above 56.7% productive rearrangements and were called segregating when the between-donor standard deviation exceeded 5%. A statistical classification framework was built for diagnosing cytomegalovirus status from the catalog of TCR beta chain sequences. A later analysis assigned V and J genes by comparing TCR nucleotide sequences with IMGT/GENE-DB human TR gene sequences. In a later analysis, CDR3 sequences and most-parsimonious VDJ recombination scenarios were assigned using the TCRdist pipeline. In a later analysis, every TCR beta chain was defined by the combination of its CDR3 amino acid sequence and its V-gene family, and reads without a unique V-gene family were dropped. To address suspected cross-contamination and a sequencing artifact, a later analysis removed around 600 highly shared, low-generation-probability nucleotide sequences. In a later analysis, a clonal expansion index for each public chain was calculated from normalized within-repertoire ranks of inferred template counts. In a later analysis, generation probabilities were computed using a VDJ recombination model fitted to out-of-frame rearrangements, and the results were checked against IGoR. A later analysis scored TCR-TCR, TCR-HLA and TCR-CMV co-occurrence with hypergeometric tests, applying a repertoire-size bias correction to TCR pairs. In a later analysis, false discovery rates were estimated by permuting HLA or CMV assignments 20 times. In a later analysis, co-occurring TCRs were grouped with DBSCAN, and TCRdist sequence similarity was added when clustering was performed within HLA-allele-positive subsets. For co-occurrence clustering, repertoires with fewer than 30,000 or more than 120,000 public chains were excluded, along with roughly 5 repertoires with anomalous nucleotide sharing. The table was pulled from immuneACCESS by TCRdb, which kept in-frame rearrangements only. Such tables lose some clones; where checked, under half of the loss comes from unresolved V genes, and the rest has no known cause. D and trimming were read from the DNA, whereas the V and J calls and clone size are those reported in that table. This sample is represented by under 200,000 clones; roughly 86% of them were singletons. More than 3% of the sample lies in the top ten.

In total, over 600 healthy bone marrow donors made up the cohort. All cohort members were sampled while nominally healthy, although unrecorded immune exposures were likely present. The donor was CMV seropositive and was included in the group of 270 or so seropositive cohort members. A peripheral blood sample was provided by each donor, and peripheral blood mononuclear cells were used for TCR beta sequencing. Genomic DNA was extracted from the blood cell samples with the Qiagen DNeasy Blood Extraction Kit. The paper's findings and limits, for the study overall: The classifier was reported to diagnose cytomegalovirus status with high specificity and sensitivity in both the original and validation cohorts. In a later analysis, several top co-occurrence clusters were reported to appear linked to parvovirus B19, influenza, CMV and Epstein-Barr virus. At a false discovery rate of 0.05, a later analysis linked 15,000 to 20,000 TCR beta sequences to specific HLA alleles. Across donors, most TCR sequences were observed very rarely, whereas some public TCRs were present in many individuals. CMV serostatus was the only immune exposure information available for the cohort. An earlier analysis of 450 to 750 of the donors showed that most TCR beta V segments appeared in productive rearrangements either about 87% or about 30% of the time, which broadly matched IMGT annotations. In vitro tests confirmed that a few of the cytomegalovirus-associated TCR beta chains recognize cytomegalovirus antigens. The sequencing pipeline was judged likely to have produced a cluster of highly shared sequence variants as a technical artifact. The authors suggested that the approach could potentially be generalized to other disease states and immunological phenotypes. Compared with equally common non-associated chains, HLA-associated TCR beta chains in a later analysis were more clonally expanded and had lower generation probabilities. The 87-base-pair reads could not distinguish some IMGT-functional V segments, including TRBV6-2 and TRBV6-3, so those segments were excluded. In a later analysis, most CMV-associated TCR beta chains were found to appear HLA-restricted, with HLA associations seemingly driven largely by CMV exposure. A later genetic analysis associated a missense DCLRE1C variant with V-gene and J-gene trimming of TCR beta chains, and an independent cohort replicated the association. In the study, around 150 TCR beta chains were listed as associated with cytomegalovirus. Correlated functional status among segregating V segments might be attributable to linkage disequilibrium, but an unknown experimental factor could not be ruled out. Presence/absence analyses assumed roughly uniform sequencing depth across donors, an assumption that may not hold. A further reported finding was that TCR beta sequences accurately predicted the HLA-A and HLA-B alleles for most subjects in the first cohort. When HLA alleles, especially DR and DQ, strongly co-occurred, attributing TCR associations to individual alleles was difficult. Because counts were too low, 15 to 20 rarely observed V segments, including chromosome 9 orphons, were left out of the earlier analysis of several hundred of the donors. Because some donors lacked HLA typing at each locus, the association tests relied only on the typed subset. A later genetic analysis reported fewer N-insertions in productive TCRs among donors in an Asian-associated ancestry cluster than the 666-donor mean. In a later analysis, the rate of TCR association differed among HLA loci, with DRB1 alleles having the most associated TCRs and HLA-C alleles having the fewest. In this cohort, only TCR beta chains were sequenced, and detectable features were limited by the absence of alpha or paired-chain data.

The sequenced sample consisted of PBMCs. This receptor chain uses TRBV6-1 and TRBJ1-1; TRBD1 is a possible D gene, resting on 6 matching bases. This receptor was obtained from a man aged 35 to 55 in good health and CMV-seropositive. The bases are TGTGCCAGCAGTGAACTACAGGGAGAGACTGAAGCTTTCTTT. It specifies CASSELQGETEAFF.